This T cell receptor beta chain stems from a study of metastatic and nonmetastatic thyroid tumors. This clone was counted ten times or more. TCRdb re-analyzed the PCR reads using MiXCR. The data show 55,000 to 75,000 clones, 15% to 20% seen once. Per the germline V gene, CDR1 is SEHNR and CDR2 is FQNEAQ (reference sequence). With 5 bases removed from V and 0 bases from J, the gap between germline ends came to 11 bases. This CDR3 is built from 15 residues. No treatment had been given to any patient before thyroid surgery. The V gene is TRBV7-9, the J gene TRBJ2-1; unclear D gene. Input material: blood. This TCR was recovered from a female donor with papillary thyroid cancer or a benign thyroid nodule (not recorded which). Some clones in this sample may be carry-over from other donors' samples. CDR3 DNA sequence: TGTGCCAGCAGCCTTACGGAGTCCTCCTACAATGAGCAGTTCTTC. Translated: CASSLTESSYNEQFF.